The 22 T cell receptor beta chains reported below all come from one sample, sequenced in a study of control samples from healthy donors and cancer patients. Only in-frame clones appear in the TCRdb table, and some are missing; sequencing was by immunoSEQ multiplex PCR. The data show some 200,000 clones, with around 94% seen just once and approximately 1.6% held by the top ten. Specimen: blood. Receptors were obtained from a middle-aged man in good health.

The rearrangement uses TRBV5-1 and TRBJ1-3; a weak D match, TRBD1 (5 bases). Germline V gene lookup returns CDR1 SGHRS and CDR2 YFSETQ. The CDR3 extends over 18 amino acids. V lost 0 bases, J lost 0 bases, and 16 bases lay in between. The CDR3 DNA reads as TGCGCCAGCAGCTTGGGGCCACAGGTCGGGGGCTCTGGAAACACCATATATTTT. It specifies CASSLGPQVGGSGNTIYF. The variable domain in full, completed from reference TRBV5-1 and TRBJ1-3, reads KAGVTQTPRYLIKTRGQQVTLSCSPISGHRSVSWYQQTPGQGLQFLFEYFSETQRNKGNFPGRFSGRQFSNSRSEMNVSTLELGDSALYLCASSLGPQVGGSGNTIYFGEGSWLTVV.

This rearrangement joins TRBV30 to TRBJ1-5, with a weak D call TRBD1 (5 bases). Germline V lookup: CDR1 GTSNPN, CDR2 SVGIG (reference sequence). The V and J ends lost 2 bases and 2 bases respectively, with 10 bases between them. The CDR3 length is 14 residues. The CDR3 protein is CAWSPQGRNQPQHF. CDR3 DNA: TGTGCCTGGAGTCCCCAGGGTCGCAATCAGCCCCAGCATTTT.

The CDR3 DNA reads as TGCAGTGCTAGTGGGACAGGGTCTACTCAGCCCCAGCATTTT. Translating gives CSASGTGSTQPQHF. V is TRBV20-1 and J is TRBJ1-5; 9 bases match TRBD1. The CDR3 length is 14 residues. V shed 3 bases, J shed 6 bases, and the junction held 6 bases outside the gene matches. Germline V lookup: CDR1 DFQATT, CDR2 SNEGSKA (reference sequence).

CDR3 bases: TGCGCCAGCAGTTCGCAGGGCCCCCACACAGATACGCAGTATTTT. This sequence encodes CASSSQGPHTDTQYF. The chain is built from TRBV5-1 and TRBJ2-3; D perhaps matches TRBD1 (5 bases). Germline assignment: CDR1 SGHRS and CDR2 YFSETQ. CDR3 size: 15 residues. Trimming cost V 5 bases and J 2 bases, with 15 bases left between them.

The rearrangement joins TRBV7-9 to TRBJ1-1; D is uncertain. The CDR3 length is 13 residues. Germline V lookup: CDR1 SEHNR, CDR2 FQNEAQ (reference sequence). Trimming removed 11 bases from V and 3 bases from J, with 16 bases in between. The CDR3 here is CASQPPVDTEAFF. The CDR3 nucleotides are TGTGCCTCACAGCCCCCAGTCGACACTGAAGCTTTCTTT.

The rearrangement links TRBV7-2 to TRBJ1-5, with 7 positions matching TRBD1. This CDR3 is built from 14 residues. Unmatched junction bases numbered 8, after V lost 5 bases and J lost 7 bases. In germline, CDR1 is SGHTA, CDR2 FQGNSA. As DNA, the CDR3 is TGTGCCAGCAGCGGGGACAGAATCGGGCAGCCCCAGCATTTT. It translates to CASSGDRIGQPQHF.

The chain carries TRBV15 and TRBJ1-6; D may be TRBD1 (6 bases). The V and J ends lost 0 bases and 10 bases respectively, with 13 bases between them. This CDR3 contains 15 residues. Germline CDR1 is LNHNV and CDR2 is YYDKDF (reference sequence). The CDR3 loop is CATSREIGGLSPLHF. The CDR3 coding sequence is TGTGCCACCAGCAGAGAAATCGGGGGGCTGTCACCCCTCCACTTT.

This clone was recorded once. The CDR3 DNA reads as TGTGCCAGCAGTTACTCGGCCGGACTTAAGGACACTGAAGCTTTCTTT. It yields the protein CASSYSAGLKDTEAFF. This chain connects TRBV6-5 to TRBJ1-1; no firm D call. The CDR3 runs to 16 residues. The V and J ends lost 0 bases and 3 bases respectively, with 14 bases between them. The germline V gene encodes CDR1 MNHEY and CDR2 SVGAGI.

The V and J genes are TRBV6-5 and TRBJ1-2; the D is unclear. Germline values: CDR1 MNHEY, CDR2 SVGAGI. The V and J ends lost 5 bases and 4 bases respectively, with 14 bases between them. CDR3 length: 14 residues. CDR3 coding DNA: TGTGCCAGCAGTCCGCGACTACAGATCTATGGCTACACCTTC. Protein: CASSPRLQIYGYTF.

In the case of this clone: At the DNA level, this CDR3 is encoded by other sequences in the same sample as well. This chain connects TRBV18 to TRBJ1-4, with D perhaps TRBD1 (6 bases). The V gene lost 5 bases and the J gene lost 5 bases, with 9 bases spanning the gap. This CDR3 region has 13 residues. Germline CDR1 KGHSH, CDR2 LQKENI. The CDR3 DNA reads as TGTGCCAGCTCAGGGGGCTTAAATGAAAAACTGTTTTTT. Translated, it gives CASSGGLNEKLFF.

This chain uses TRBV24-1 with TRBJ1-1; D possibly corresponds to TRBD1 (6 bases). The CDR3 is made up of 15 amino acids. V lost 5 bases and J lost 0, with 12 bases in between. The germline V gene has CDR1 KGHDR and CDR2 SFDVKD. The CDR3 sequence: CATSASRTVNTEAFF. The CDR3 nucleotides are TGTGCCACCAGTGCATCAAGGACAGTGAACACTGAAGCTTTCTTT.

DNA for the CDR3: TGTGCCACCTTTGGTCCCCCTGAAGCTTTCTTT. It specifies CATFGPPEAFF. J is TRBJ1-1 and V is TRBV19; no firm D call. The germline gives CDR1 LNHDA, CDR2 SQIVND (reference sequence). CDR3 length equals 11 residues. Trimming removed 10 bases at V and 6 bases at J, with 12 bases between.

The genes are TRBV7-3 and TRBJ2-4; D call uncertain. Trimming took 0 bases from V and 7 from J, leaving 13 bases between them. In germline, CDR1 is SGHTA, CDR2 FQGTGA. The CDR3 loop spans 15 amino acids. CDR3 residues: CASSLTRTGPNIQYF. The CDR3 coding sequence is TGTGCCAGCAGCTTAACTCGGACGGGTCCGAACATTCAGTACTTC.

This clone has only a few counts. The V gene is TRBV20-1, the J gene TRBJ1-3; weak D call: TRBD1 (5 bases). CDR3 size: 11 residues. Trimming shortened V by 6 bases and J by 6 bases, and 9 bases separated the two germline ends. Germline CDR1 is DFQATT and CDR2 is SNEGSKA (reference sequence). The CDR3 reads CSAGGENTIYF. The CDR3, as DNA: TGCAGTGCGGGGGGGGAAAACACCATATATTTT.

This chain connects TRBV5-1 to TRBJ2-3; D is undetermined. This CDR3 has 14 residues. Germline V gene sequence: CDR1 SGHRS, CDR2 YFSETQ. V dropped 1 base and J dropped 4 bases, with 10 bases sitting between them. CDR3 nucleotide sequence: TGCGCCAGCAGCTTGTACTCTCGCCCAGATACGCAGTATTTT. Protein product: CASSLYSRPDTQYF.

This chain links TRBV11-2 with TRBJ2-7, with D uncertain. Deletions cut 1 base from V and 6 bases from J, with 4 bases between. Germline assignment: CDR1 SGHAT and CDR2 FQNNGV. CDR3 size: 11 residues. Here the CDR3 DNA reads TGTGCCAGCAGCTTAGGACCCGAGCAGTACGTC. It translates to CASSLGPEQYV.

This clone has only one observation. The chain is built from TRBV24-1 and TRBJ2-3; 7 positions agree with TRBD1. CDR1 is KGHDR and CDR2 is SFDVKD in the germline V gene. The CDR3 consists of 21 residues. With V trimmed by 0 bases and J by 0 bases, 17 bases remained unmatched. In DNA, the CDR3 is TGTGCCACCAGTGATTTGCCTAAGGGGGCGTCAGGGGTAAGGAGCACAGATACGCAGTATTTT. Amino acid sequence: CATSDLPKGASGVRSTDTQYF.

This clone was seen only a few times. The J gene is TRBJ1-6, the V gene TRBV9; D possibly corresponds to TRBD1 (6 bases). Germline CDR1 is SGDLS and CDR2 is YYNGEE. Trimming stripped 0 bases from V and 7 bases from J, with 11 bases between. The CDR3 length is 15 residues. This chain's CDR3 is CASSVAGQMNSPLHF. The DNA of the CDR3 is TGTGCCAGCAGCGTAGCTGGACAGATGAATTCACCCCTCCACTTT.

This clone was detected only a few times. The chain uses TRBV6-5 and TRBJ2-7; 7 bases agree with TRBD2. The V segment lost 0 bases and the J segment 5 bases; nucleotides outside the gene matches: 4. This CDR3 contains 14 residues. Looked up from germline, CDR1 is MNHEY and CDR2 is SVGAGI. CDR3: CASSYSIAGDEQYF. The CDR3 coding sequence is TGTGCCAGCAGTTACTCGATTGCGGGGGACGAGCAGTACTTC.

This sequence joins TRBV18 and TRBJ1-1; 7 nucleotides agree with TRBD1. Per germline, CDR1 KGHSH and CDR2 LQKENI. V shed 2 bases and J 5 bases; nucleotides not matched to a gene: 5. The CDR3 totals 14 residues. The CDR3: CASSPRTGGTEAFF. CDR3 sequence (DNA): TGTGCCAGCTCACCAAGGACAGGAGGGACTGAAGCTTTCTTT.

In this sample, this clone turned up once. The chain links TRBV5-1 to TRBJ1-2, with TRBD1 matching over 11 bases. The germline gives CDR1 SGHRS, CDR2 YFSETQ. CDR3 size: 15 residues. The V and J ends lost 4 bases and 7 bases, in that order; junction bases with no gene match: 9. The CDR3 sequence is CASSLPGQGASGYTF. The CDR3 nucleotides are TGCGCCAGCAGCCTCCCCGGACAGGGGGCTTCTGGCTACACCTTC.

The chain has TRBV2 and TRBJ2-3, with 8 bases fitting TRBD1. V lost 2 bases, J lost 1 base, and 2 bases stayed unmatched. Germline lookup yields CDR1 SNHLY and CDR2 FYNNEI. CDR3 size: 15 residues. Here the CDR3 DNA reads TGTGCCAGCAGTGAACAGGGACAGGGCACAGATACGCAGTATTTT. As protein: CASSEQGQGTDTQYF.